The present TCR beta chain was sequenced within a study of blood T cells in healthy people across ages. Overall study context: Using template switching, researchers captured about one barcoded beta molecule for each two T cells. Whole-study results and caveats: Age brought a roughly linear fall in TCR beta diversity measured per million T cells.

Per-sample yields of isolated PBMCs were at least 6 million. CDR3 length: 17 amino acids. The V gene's germline CDR1 is MDHEN and CDR2 SYDVKM. Trimming removed 2 bases at V and 0 bases at J, with 17 bases between. This clonotype turned up a few times. What it binds is not known. Primers used in a second PCR of about 6 to 12 cycles were a sample-barcoded 5' primer and a J-beta primer mix. TCRdb redid the calling of the 5' RACE reads with MiXCR, one entry per CDR3 protein. In the table there are about 1,400,000 distinct CDR3 sequences, roughly 59% of which are singletons. The chain recombines TRBV28 with TRBJ2-7, with D perhaps matching TRBD1 (5 bases). The source is a man younger than 35 in good health. Sequenced sample: blood. The CDR3 nucleotides are TGTGCCAGCAGTTTAACTGCGTGGCAGGGCGACTCCTACGAGCAGTACTTC. This sequence encodes CASSLTAWQGDSYEQYF.